The 16 T cell receptor beta chains below all came from one sample that was sequenced in a study of human T cells and chemical hapten exposure. The time point is: patch test 2, 6 weeks after DPC sensitization. Specified treatment: therapeutic diphenylcyclopropenone sensitization with weekly scalp DPC. A single record per CDR3 protein comes from TCRdb applying MiXCR to the RACE reads. The table shows some 100,000 distinct CDR3 sequences, with approximately 8.8% occurring only once. The starting material was whole blood, obtained in connection with sensitization to the hapten diphenylcyclopropenone (DPC). The receptors shown here come from a woman in her forties with alopecia areata. Some clones in this sample may be carry-over from other donors' samples.

The table lists this clonotype with a few counts. The rearrangement joins TRBV20-1 to TRBJ1-6; 8 bases align to TRBD1. With 3 bases clipped from V and 0 bases from J, the junction kept 7 bases outside the gene matches. This CDR3 comprises 17 residues. Looked up from germline, CDR1 is DFQATT and CDR2 is SNEGSKA (reference sequence). The CDR3 here is CSARDRDHSSYNSPLHF. CDR3 sequence (DNA): TGCAGTGCTAGGGACAGGGACCACAGCTCCTATAATTCACCCCTCCACTTT.

This clonotype was detected many times. This sequence joins TRBV25-1 and TRBJ1-1; D is possibly TRBD1 (6 bases). Germline V gene data show CDR1 as MGHDK and CDR2 as SYGVNS. CDR3 size: 14 residues. V lost 6 bases, J lost 2 bases, and 13 bases lay in between. For the CDR3, the DNA is TGTGCCAGCAGCGTACAGGGCCGTAACACTGAAGCTTTCTTT. Protein product: CASSVQGRNTEAFF.

In this sample, this clonotype turned up many times. The chain employs TRBV19 and TRBJ2-2; 13 bases line up with TRBD2. The V gene end was trimmed by 5 bases and the J gene end by 9 bases; junction bases not matched to a gene: 6. CDR1 is LNHDA and CDR2 is SQIVND in the germline V gene (reference sequence). The CDR3 covers 15 residues. The CDR3 region is CASSDTSGGARELFF. The CDR3 DNA follows: TGTGCCAGTAGTGACACTAGCGGGGGGGCCCGGGAGCTGTTTTTT.

This clonotype was picked up many times. The V gene is TRBV5-6, the J gene TRBJ1-6, with D possibly matching TRBD1 (6 bases). This CDR3 is 14 amino acids long. Looked up from germline, CDR1 is SGHDT and CDR2 is YYEEEE. V was trimmed by 2 bases and J by 6 bases, leaving 9 bases between them. The CDR3 sequence is CASSLQGANSPLHF. In DNA form, the CDR3 reads TGTGCCAGCAGCTTACAGGGTGCTAATTCACCCCTCCACTTT.

This clonotype was observed at least ten times. The gene calls are TRBV2 and TRBJ2-7, with unresolved D. Trimming took 3 bases from V and 2 from J, leaving 11 bases between them. This CDR3 has 14 residues. From germline, CDR1 is SNHLY and CDR2 FYNNEI. This CDR3 reads CASSDPFIAYEQYF. The CDR3 bases are TGTGCCAGCAGTGACCCTTTCATTGCCTACGAGCAGTACTTC. The whole variable domain, remainder taken from reference TRBV2 and TRBJ2-7, is EPEVTQTPSHQVTQMGQEVILRCVPISNHLYFYWYRQILGQKVEFLVSFYNNEISEKSEIFDDQFSVERPDGSNFTLKIRSTKLEDSAMYFCASSDPFIAYEQYFGPGTRLTVT.

This clonotype came up many times. This chain uses TRBV7-2 with TRBJ2-7; D gene ambiguous. The germline V gene has CDR1 SGHTA and CDR2 FQGNSA. The CDR3 covers 12 residues. Trimming took 5 bases from V and 3 from J, leaving 8 bases between them. CDR3 DNA sequence: TGTGCCAGCAGCCGGTATGGCTACGAGCAGTACTTC. Amino acids: CASSRYGYEQYF. The entire variable domain, with the rest obtained from reference TRBV7-2 and TRBJ2-7, is as follows: GAGVSQSPSNKVTEKGKDVELRCDPISGHTALYWYRQSLGQGLEFLIYFQGNSAPDKSGLPSDRFSAERTGGSVSTLTIQRTQQEDSAVYLCASSRYGYEQYFGPGTRLTVT.

This clonotype was seen a handful of times. J is TRBJ1-3 and V is TRBV7-9; D might be TRBD1 (5 bases). The ends were cut back, 11 bases at V and 0 bases at J, with 29 bases in the middle. CDR3 length: 19 amino acids. The germline V gene encodes CDR1 SEHNR and CDR2 FQNEAQ (reference sequence). The CDR3 DNA is TGTGCCCCTGAAATCTTACGGGACGGCCTATGGAGCTCTGGAAACACCATATATTTT. Translating it yields CAPEILRDGLWSSGNTIYF.

Worth noting for this clonotype: An end of the junction does not agree with germline; a read error may underlie this. V and J are TRBV2 and TRBJ2-7, with 9 bases lining up with TRBD2. The V gene's germline CDR1 is SNHLY and CDR2 FYNNEI. CDR3 size: 15 residues. The CDR3 nucleotides read TGTGCCAGCGCTACCTCTAGCGGGGACCCGTACGAACAGTACTTC. Residues: CASATSSGDPYEQYF.

This clonotype was detected a few times. The chain combines TRBV7-6 with TRBJ2-1, with D tentatively TRBD2 (6 bases). The CDR3 has 15 amino acids. V lost 5 bases and J 6 bases, leaving 17 bases between the germline ends. The germline CDR1 and CDR2 sequences are SGHVS and FNYEAQ. The CDR3 sequence: CASSPGLRTINEQFF. CDR3 nucleotide sequence: TGTGCCAGCAGCCCAGGCCTCCGGACTATCAATGAGCAGTTCTTC. The variable domain in full, completed from reference TRBV7-6 and TRBJ2-1, reads GAGVSQSPRYKVTKRGQDVALRCDPISGHVSLYWYRQALGQGPEFLTYFNYEAQQDKSGLPNDRFSAERPEGSISTLTIQRTEQRDSAMYRCASSPGLRTINEQFFGPGTRLTVL.

Points on this clonotype: The CDR3 ends on some other residue instead of the conserved phenylalanine or tryptophan, so this is likely a read error. This CDR3 is CASSPRLSRDHYNEQFS. CDR3 DNA: TGCGCCAGCAGCCCAAGGCTCAGCCGGGATCACTACAATGAGCAGTTCTCC. The V gene is TRBV4-3, the J gene TRBJ2-1, with D tentatively TRBD2 (5 bases). The V end lost 4 bases, the J end lost 3 bases, and 19 bases lay between the germline ends. There are 17 residues in the CDR3. The germline V gene has CDR1 LGHNA and CDR2 YSLEER.

The chain is built from TRBV29-1 and TRBJ2-7, with D hard to call. Germline CDR1 and CDR2: SQVTM and ANQGSEA. V was pared by 4 bases and J by 2 bases, with 12 bases between. The CDR3 consists of 13 residues. The CDR3 sequence is CSVASQVPYEQYF. In DNA, the CDR3 is TGCAGCGTTGCCAGCCAAGTCCCCTACGAGCAGTACTTC.

The gene calls are TRBV20-1 and TRBJ2-2, with D possibly being TRBD1 (6 bases). V was shortened by 3 bases and J by 3 bases, with 11 bases between the two germline ends. The CDR3 spans 14 residues. Germline V lookup: CDR1 DFQATT, CDR2 SNEGSKA (reference sequence). CDR3 loop: CSARRTADTGELFF. Here the CDR3 DNA reads TGCAGTGCTAGGAGGACAGCCGACACCGGGGAGCTGTTTTTT.

In this sample, this clonotype turned up many times. The V call is TRBV20-1, the J call TRBJ2-1; 7 bases are a match to TRBD1. V lost 0 bases, J lost 3 bases, and 8 bases stayed unmatched. This CDR3 region has 16 residues. Germline CDR1 is DFQATT and CDR2 is SNEGSKA (reference sequence). DNA of the CDR3: TGCAGTGCTAGAGATCCGACAGGGTCGAGCTACAATGAGCAGTTCTTC. It yields the protein CSARDPTGSSYNEQFF.

This clonotype came up a few times. The chain is built from TRBV6-2 or TRBV6-3 and TRBJ2-6; D gene unclear. V lost 2 bases, J lost 3 bases, and 14 bases lay in between. Germline V gene sequence: CDR1 MNHEY, CDR2 SVGEGT. The CDR3 spans 17 residues. The CDR3 sequence: CASSYDPRGFGANVLTF. The CDR3 DNA reads TGTGCCAGCAGTTACGACCCCAGAGGCTTTGGGGCCAACGTCCTGACTTTC.

This clonotype was detected many times. The chain recombines TRBV10-3 with TRBJ2-7; possibly TRBD1 for D (6 bases). The germline gives CDR1 ENHRY, CDR2 SYGVKD. V was cut by 3 bases and J by 3 bases, with 9 bases left in between. The CDR3 sequence is 13 residues long. CDR3 nucleotide sequence: TGTGCCATCAGTGACCAGGGGCGCTACGAGCAGTACTTC. Translating gives CAISDQGRYEQYF.

Ten or more counts support this clonotype. The V and J genes are TRBV4-1 and TRBJ1-5, with D tentatively TRBD1 (5 bases). CDR3 length: 16 amino acids. The V and J ends lost 0 bases and 4 bases respectively, with 13 bases between them. Germline V CDR1 and CDR2: MGHRA, YSYEKL. As DNA, the CDR3 is TGCGCCAGCAGCCAAGACGGGGCAGGGAAGAATCAGCCCCAGCATTTT. Protein sequence: CASSQDGAGKNQPQHF.